These 3 T cell receptor beta chains were all obtained from the same sample, sequenced in a study of early T cells in non-severe SARS-CoV-2 infection. TCRdb re-called the 5' RACE reads through MiXCR, storing one row per CDR3 protein. Counted here are 70,000 to 90,000 distinct CDR3 sequences, under 15% occurring once; the ten biggest clones make up 5.5%. The sequencing input was whole blood. Source of these receptors: an adult who was a healthcare worker with PCR-confirmed SARS-CoV-2 infection or an uninfected control (not recorded which).

This clonotype appeared many times. This chain uses TRBV29-1 with TRBJ1-1; D possibly corresponds to TRBD1 (5 bases). Trimming cost V 4 bases and J 7 bases, with 13 bases left between them. The CDR3 runs to 12 residues. Germline V gene lookup returns CDR1 SQVTM and CDR2 ANQGSEA. Here the CDR3 reads CSVVIGANEAFF. CDR3 coding DNA: TGCAGCGTTGTTATCGGGGCAAATGAAGCTTTCTTT.

This clonotype was seen many times. This sequence joins TRBV7-8 and TRBJ2-5, with D possibly being TRBD1 (6 bases). The CDR3 covers 15 residues. Trimming took off 2 bases at V and 4 bases at J, with 14 bases between the two ends. Germline assignment: CDR1 SGHVS and CDR2 FQNEAQ. The CDR3 here is CASSLWGDRIETQYF. The CDR3 DNA reads TGTGCCAGCAGCTTATGGGGCGACAGGATAGAGACCCAGTACTTC.

At least ten counts were recorded for this clonotype. The chain recombines TRBV7-2 with TRBJ2-7; D not certain. The V and J ends lost 1 base and 6 bases respectively, with 13 bases between them. The CDR3 covers 14 residues. CDR1 and CDR2 from the germline V gene are SGHTA and FQGNSA. The CDR3 here is CASSLGVALGEQYF. The CDR3 nucleotides read TGTGCCAGCAGCTTAGGAGTCGCTCTTGGCGAGCAGTACTTC.